This paragraph reports one T cell receptor (beta chain). The CDR3 is 13 residues long. Germline CDR1 is SNHLY and CDR2 is FYNNEI. With 2 bases removed from V and 5 bases from J, the gap between germline ends came to 7 bases. This record comes from a study of blood T cell repertoires in COVID-19. Sequenced by immunoSEQ multiplex PCR; TCRdb stores in-frame clones only, minus some. The table shows approximately 94,000 clones, with around four fifths occurring only once. Sequencing was carried out using peripheral blood. The chain links TRBV2 to TRBJ1-3, with D tentatively TRBD1 (5 bases). This TCR was recovered from a woman in her 70s with acute or convalescent COVID-19. CDR3 sequence reads: CASSEQGRNTIYF. CDR3 DNA: TGTGCCAGCAGTGAACAGGGTCGAAACACCATATATTTT.